Following are 10 T cell receptor beta chains from one sample sequenced in a study of blood T cell repertoires in COVID-19. Produced via immunoSEQ multiplex PCR; TCRdb's table is partial and in-frame only. The profile shows some 83,000 clones, around nine tenths of them singletons. Source material: peripheral blood. These receptors originate from a man older than 75 with active or convalescent COVID-19.

V is TRBV28 and J is TRBJ2-3; D uncertain. The length of the CDR3 is 13 residues. V was pared by 5 bases and J by 2 bases, with 8 bases between. Per the germline V gene, CDR1 is MDHEN and CDR2 is SYDVKM. CDR3 nucleotides: TGTGCCAGCAGTCCCCCAGTCACAGATACGCAGTATTTT. It yields the protein CASSPPVTDTQYF.

The chain joins TRBV2 to TRBJ1-2; the match to TRBD1 covers 8 bases. Germline V gene sequence: CDR1 SNHLY, CDR2 FYNNEI. The CDR3 consists of 12 residues. Losses at the gene ends were 6 bases for V and 4 bases for J; bases not matched to a gene: 1. CDR3 nucleotide sequence: TGTGCCAGCAGCGGGACAGGCTATGGCTACACCTTC. Translation: CASSGTGYGYTF. The full variable domain, in which reference TRBV2 and TRBJ1-2 provide the parts outside the CDR3, is EPEVTQTPSHQVTQMGQEVILRCVPISNHLYFYWYRQILGQKVEFLVSFYNNEISEKSEIFDDQFSVERPDGSNFTLKIRSTKLEDSAMYFCASSGTGYGYTFGSGTRLTVV.

This chain joins TRBV27 and TRBJ2-1; tentatively, D is TRBD1 (6 bases). Germline values: CDR1 MNHEY, CDR2 SMNVEV (reference sequence). V lost 3 bases and J 6 bases, leaving 12 bases between the germline ends. The CDR3 loop spans 14 amino acids. This chain's CDR3 is CASSFFLGGNEQFF. The CDR3 coding sequence is TGTGCCAGCAGTTTCTTTTTAGGGGGCAATGAGCAGTTCTTC.

V gene TRBV2 combines with J gene TRBJ1-1, with a weak D call TRBD1 (6 bases). V was trimmed by 3 bases and J by 2 bases, leaving 13 bases between them. The CDR3 has 15 amino acids. Germline CDR1 SNHLY, CDR2 FYNNEI. The DNA for the CDR3 is TGTGCCAGCAGTGACCTAAGACAGGCTAACACTGAAGCTTTCTTT. This gives the protein CASSDLRQANTEAFF.

This clone appeared a few times. Here the CDR3 DNA reads TGCGCCAGCAGCTTGGTAGCCGGGACAGGGGACAATGAGCAGTTCTTC. Its protein is CASSLVAGTGDNEQFF. The chain couples TRBV5-1 to TRBJ2-1, with 10 nucleotides matching TRBD1. Germline loops: CDR1 SGHRS, CDR2 YFSETQ. J was trimmed by 5 bases and V by 0 bases; bases with no gene match: 5. The CDR3 is 16 residues long.

This chain links TRBV19 with TRBJ1-3; D call uncertain. The germline V gene encodes CDR1 LNHDA and CDR2 SQIVND (reference sequence). V shed 6 bases and J shed 0 bases, with 6 bases lying between them. The CDR3 has 13 residues. CDR3 DNA: TGTGCCAGTAGACCGAGCTCTGGAAACACCATATATTTT. Its protein product is CASRPSSGNTIYF.

Written as DNA, the CDR3 is TGTGCCAGTAGTATACCCAAGACAGGGGGGAGAGATGGCTACACCTTC. This encodes CASSIPKTGGRDGYTF. The chain couples TRBV19 to TRBJ1-2, with 9 nucleotides matching TRBD1. V lost 2 bases and J lost 6; bases outside the gene matches: 10. Germline-derived CDR1 and CDR2 are LNHDA and SQIVND (reference sequence). The CDR3 is made up of 16 amino acids.

J is TRBJ1-4 and V is TRBV19, with 9 nucleotides matching TRBD1. The CDR3 sequence is 14 residues long. J was trimmed by 8 bases and V by 3 bases; bases with no gene match: 4. Germline assignment: CDR1 LNHDA and CDR2 SQIVND (reference sequence). The CDR3 DNA follows: TGTGCCAGTAGTATTGGGACAGGGAGAGAAAAACTGTTTTTT. It yields the protein CASSIGTGREKLFF.

There are a few counts of this clone. V gene TRBV7-2 combines with J gene TRBJ1-4; 9 nucleotides line up with TRBD1. Germline assignment: CDR1 SGHTA and CDR2 FQGNSA. This CDR3 region has 14 residues. V was pared by 6 bases and J by 4 bases, with 3 bases of the junction left unmatched. The CDR3 loop is CASRLDRGNEKLFF. The CDR3 nucleotides are TGTGCCAGCAGACTGGACAGGGGTAATGAAAAACTGTTTTTT.

The V and J genes are TRBV7-2 and TRBJ1-2; TRBD1 matches at 7 bases. The CDR3 has 17 amino acids. Per germline, CDR1 SGHTA and CDR2 FQGNSA. The junction had 17 bases not matched to a gene; V was cut back by 5 bases and J by 5 bases. The CDR3 here is CASSLSRGPGGRYGYTF. The CDR3 DNA reads TGTGCCAGCAGCCTGTCCAGAGGTCCAGGGGGGCGGTATGGCTACACCTTC.